The 5 T cell receptor beta chains below were found in one sample sequenced in a study of shared clonotypes between healthy human individuals. Generated by immunoSEQ multiplex PCR, the TCRdb table keeps only in-frame clones and is missing some. The data hold approximately 980,000 clones, with about three quarters observed a single time. The source material was memory CD4+ T cells sorted from blood. As to subset: CD45RA-negative fraction. These receptors were collected from a man between 18 and 29 years old in good health.

V and J are TRBV7-9 and TRBJ2-5, with D perhaps being TRBD1 or TRBD2 (5 bases each). This CDR3 spans 14 amino acids. Germline CDR1 reads SEHNR; CDR2 reads FQNEAQ (reference sequence). V dropped 5 bases and J dropped 4 bases, with 14 bases sitting between them. CDR3 coding DNA: TGTGCCAGCAGCGGCCGGGACCCCGCAGAGACCCAGTACTTC. The encoded protein is CASSGRDPAETQYF.

The chain uses TRBV28 and TRBJ1-1; D is possibly TRBD1 (6 bases). Germline CDR1 MDHEN, CDR2 SYDVKM. The germline V and J ends were trimmed by 1 base and 4 bases, with 10 bases remaining between them. The CDR3 contains 14 residues. In DNA form, the CDR3 reads TGTGCCAGCAGTTTATTGAAAGGGGGCACTGAAGCTTTCTTT. Residues: CASSLLKGGTEAFF.

The V and J genes are TRBV18 and TRBJ2-3; 15 bases are a match to TRBD2. The CDR3 is made up of 15 amino acids. Germline CDR1 KGHSH, CDR2 LQKENI. V gave up 8 bases and J gave up 5 bases; unmatched junction bases: 5. This chain's CDR3 is CASGGLAGGQDTQYF. CDR3 coding DNA: TGTGCCAGCGGGGGACTAGCGGGAGGTCAAGATACGCAGTATTTT.

The gene calls are TRBV28 and TRBJ2-5; 8 bases are shared with TRBD1. Losses at the gene ends were 5 bases for V and 7 bases for J; bases not matched to a gene: 12. The CDR3 extends over 15 amino acids. CDR1 and CDR2 from the germline V gene are MDHEN and SYDVKM. CDR3 residues: CASSPSRGRAGTQYF. For the CDR3, the DNA is TGTGCCAGCAGTCCTAGCAGGGGGCGGGCGGGGACCCAGTACTTC. The variable domain in full, with the rest retrieved from reference TRBV28 and TRBJ2-5, is DVKVTQSSRYLVKRTGEKVFLECVQDMDHENMFWYRQDPGLGLRLIYFSYDVKMKEKGDIPEGYSVSREKKERFSLILESASTNQTSMYLCASSPSRGRAGTQYFGPGTRLLVL.

As DNA, the CDR3 is TGTGCCAGCAGTGAGGGACGGATTAATACCTACGAGCAGTACTTC. Translated: CASSEGRINTYEQYF. The rearrangement uses TRBV2 and TRBJ2-7; D is perhaps TRBD1 or TRBD2 (5 bases each). Trimming removed 3 bases from V and 2 bases from J, with 14 bases in between. Germline V lookup: CDR1 SNHLY, CDR2 FYNNEI. CDR3 length: 15 amino acids.